This T cell receptor (beta chain) came from a study of cytomegalovirus exposure and HLA in healthy donors. Study outcomes and limitations: It emerged from a later analysis that several of the most significant clusters appeared to be linked to common viral pathogens.

Comments on this clone: Antigen specificity is unknown.

The PCR contained 60 Vbeta and 13 Jbeta primers. The table came from immunoSEQ multiplex PCR; TCRdb's copy has only in-frame clones and leaves some out. Of some 90,000 clones in the sample, around 86% are singletons; the top ten hold roughly 4%. The sequence came from a woman aged 70-85 years in good health and CMV-seropositive. Sequencing input: PBMCs.

The CDR3 DNA follows: TGTGCCAGCAGCCCTACCCTAGCGGGAATCTCCTACGAGCAGTACTTC. It yields the protein CASSPTLAGISYEQYF. This rearrangement joins TRBV5-4 to TRBJ2-7; 9 bases are a match to TRBD2. The germline V gene has CDR1 SGHNT and CDR2 YYREEE (reference sequence). Trimming took 4 bases from V and 0 from J; bases not matched to a gene: 8. The CDR3 is 16 residues long.